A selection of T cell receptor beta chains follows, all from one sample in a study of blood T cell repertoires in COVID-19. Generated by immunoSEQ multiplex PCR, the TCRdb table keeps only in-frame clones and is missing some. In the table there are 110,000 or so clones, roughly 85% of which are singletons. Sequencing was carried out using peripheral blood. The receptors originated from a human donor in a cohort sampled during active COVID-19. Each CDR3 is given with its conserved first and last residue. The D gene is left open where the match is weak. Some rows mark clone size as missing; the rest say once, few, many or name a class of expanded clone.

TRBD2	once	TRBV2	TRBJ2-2	CASRGLAGGFTGELFF	TGTGCCAGCAGAGGACTAGCGGGGGGTTTTACCGGGGAGCTGTTTTTT
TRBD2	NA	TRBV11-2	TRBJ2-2	CASSLDRWREVTGELFF	TGTGCCAGCAGCTTAGACCGGTGGCGGGAGGTCACCGGGGAGCTGTTTTTT
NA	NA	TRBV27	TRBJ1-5	CASSFSGNQPQHF	TGTGCCAGCAGTTTCTCGGGGAATCAGCCCCAGCATTTT
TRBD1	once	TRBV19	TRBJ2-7	CASNGDSTYEQYF	TGTGCCAGTAATGGGGACAGCACCTACGAGCAGTACTTC
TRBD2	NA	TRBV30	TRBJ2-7	CAWSPGGSSYEQYF	TGTGCCTGGAGTCCCGGGGGGAGCTCCTACGAGCAGTACTTC
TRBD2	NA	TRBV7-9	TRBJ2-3	CASSVTSGGPTDTQYF	TGTGCCAGCAGCGTAACTAGCGGGGGACCCACAGATACGCAGTATTTT
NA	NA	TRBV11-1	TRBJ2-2	CASSLGGGANTGELFF	TGTGCCAGCAGCTTAGGTGGAGGGGCGAACACCGGGGAGCTGTTTTTT
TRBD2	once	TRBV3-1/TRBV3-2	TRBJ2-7	CASSPWTSGGVDEQYF	TGTGCCAGCAGCCCCTGGACTAGCGGGGGGGTAGACGAGCAGTACTTC
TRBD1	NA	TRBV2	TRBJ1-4	CASKVDRDEKLFF	TGTGCCAGCAAAGTTGACAGGGATGAAAAACTGTTTTTT
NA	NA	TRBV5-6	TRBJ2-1	CASSQGGGAYNEQFF	TGTGCCAGCAGCCAAGGTGGGGGGGCGTACAATGAGCAGTTCTTC
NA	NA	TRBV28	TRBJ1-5	CASSLWTDSNQPQHF	TGTGCCAGCAGTCTCTGGACAGATAGCAATCAGCCCCAGCATTTT
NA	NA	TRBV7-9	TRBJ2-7	CASSSRDTKASRYEQYF	TGTGCCAGCAGCTCCCGGGACACCAAAGCCTCGCGGTACGAGCAGTACTTC
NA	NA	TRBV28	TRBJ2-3	CASRLSTDTQYF	TGTGCCAGCAGGCTAAGCACAGATACGCAGTATTTT
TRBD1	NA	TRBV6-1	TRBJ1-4	CASSEAWGQNEKLFF	TGTGCCAGCAGTGAAGCTTGGGGACAGAATGAAAAACTGTTTTTT
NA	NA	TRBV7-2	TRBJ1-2	CASSLASVNYGYTF	TGTGCCAGCAGCCTCGCTAGCGTAAACTATGGCTACACCTTC
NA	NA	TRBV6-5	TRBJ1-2	CASRATDGYTF	TGTGCCAGCAGGGCGACAGATGGCTACACCTTC
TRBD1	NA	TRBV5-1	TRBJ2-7	CASSLGLRQGAFYEQYF	TGCGCCAGCAGCTTGGGTCTTAGACAGGGAGCATTCTACGAGCAGTACTTC
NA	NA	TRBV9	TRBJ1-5	CASSPGGTAGQPQHF	TGTGCCAGCAGCCCCGGGGGGACGGCAGGTCAGCCCCAGCATTTT
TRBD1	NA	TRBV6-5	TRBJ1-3	CASIPGQGKGNTIYF	TGTGCCAGCATCCCCGGACAGGGGAAGGGAAACACCATATATTTT
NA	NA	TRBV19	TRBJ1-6	CASRGLATSYNSPLHF	TGTGCCAGTAGGGGTTTAGCGACCTCCTATAATTCACCCCTCCACTTT
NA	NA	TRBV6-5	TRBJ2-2	CASRLRTTNTGELFF	TGTGCCAGCAGGCTGAGGACAACGAACACCGGGGAGCTGTTTTTT
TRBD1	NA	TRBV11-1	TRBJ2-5	CASSRDRGETQYF	TGTGCCAGCAGTCGGGACAGGGGCGAGACCCAGTACTTC
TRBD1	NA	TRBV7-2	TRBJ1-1	CASSLDGTGAF	TGTGCCAGCAGCTTAGACGGCACAGGGGCGTTT
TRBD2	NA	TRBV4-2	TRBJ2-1	CASSQDGGGSYNEQFF	TGTGCCAGCAGCCAAGATGGGGGGGGATCCTACAATGAGCAGTTCTTC
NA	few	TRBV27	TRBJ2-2	CASSVLGVTGELFF	TGTGCCAGCAGTGTCCTCGGGGTCACCGGGGAGCTGTTTTTT
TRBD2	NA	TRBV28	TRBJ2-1	CASNPGLAGGRRYNEQFF	TGTGCCAGCAACCCGGGACTAGCGGGGGGTCGTAGGTACAATGAGCAGTTCTTC
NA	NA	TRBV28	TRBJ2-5	CASSLGAGIQETQYF	TGTGCCAGCAGTCTGGGGGCAGGGATACAAGAGACCCAGTACTTC
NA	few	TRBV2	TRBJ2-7	CASSFSSYEQYF	TGTGCCAGCAGTTTCTCCTCCTACGAGCAGTACTTC
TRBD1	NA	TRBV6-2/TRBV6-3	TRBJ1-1	CASSAWDRVYTEAFF	TGTGCCAGCAGTGCCTGGGACAGGGTTTACACTGAAGCTTTCTTT
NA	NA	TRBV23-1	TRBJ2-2	CASSQSSPGSSPVSGELFF	TGCGCCAGCAGTCAATCGAGCCCGGGGTCCAGTCCCGTGTCCGGGGAGCTGTTTTTT
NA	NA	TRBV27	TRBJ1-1	CASSSNPAGMNTEAFF	TGTGCCAGCAGTTCCAATCCGGCAGGCATGAACACTGAAGCTTTCTTT
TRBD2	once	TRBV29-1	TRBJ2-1	CSVDRTSGGVEQFF	TGCAGCGTGGACCGGACTAGCGGGGGGGTCGAGCAGTTCTTC